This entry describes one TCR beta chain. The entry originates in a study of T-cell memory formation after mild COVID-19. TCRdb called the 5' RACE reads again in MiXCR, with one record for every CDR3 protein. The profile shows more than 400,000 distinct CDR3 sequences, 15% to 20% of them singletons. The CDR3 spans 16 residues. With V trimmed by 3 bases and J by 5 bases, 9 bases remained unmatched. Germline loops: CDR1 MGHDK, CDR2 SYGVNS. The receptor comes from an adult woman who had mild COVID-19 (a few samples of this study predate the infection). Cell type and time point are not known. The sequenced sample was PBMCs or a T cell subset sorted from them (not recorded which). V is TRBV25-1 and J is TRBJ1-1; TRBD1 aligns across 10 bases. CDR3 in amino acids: CASSDQTGGAETEAFF. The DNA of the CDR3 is TGTGCCAGCAGTGACCAGACAGGGGGCGCGGAAACTGAAGCTTTCTTT.